What follows are 24 T cell receptor beta chains derived from one specimen sequenced in a study of cytomegalovirus exposure and HLA in healthy donors. PCR amplification relied on 60 Vbeta primers (plus 13 Jbeta primers). TCRdb keeps only in-frame clones here, not all; method: immunoSEQ multiplex PCR. Of 150,000 or so clones detected, 64% appear once; the ten largest clones hold under 3%. The material sequenced was PBMCs. The source is a woman aged 25-40 years in good health and CMV-seropositive.

The chain couples TRBV27 to TRBJ1-5, with 8 positions matching TRBD1. The CDR3 is made up of 13 amino acids. Germline CDR1 reads MNHEY; CDR2 reads SMNVEV (reference sequence). V was pared by 5 bases and J by 7 bases, with 4 bases of the junction left unmatched. The CDR3 bases are TGTGCCAGCAGTGACAGGGGCGGACAGCCCCAGCATTTT. Translated: CASSDRGGQPQHF.

This chain uses TRBV5-4 with TRBJ2-5, with D perhaps matching TRBD1 (6 bases). V was cut by 0 bases and J by 6 bases, with 9 bases left in between. The CDR3 loop spans 13 amino acids. Germline assignment: CDR1 SGHNT and CDR2 YYREEE (reference sequence). The CDR3 sequence is CASSLVQGKTQYF. CDR3 nucleotide sequence: TGTGCCAGCAGCTTGGTGCAGGGGAAGACCCAGTACTTC.

This clone was observed a handful of times. This chain joins TRBV2 and TRBJ2-7, with no clear D. The CDR3 runs 13 residues. Trimming took 4 bases from V and 4 from J, leaving 11 bases between them. In germline, CDR1 is SNHLY, CDR2 FYNNEI. CDR3 nucleotides: TGTGCCAGCAGTGTACGACACCTTTACGAGCAGTACTTC. This gives the protein CASSVRHLYEQYF.

V usage is TRBV5-1 and J usage is TRBJ2-5; 8 bases are shared with TRBD2. The end of the DNA aligns better with TRBJ2-7, so the J call may be wrong. CDR1 is SGHRS and CDR2 is YFSETQ in the germline V gene. This CDR3 spans 15 amino acids. DNA of the CDR3: TGCGCCAGCAGCTTGTCCAGCGGGGGCTCCTACGAGCAGTACTTC. Translating it yields CASSLSSGGSYEQYF.

V and J are TRBV10-3 and TRBJ2-7, with 7 bases that match TRBD2. Germline V CDR1 and CDR2: ENHRY, SYGVKD. CDR3 length equals 15 residues. The trim removed 2 bases at V and 2 bases at J, leaving 6 bases unmatched. This CDR3 reads CAISESGTSPYEQYF. The CDR3 bases are TGTGCCATCAGTGAGAGCGGGACCAGTCCCTACGAGCAGTACTTC.

This clone has just one count. This sequence joins TRBV18 and TRBJ2-7; 9 bases are shared with TRBD1. V was pared by 3 bases and J by 7 bases, with 4 bases of the junction left unmatched. Per germline, CDR1 KGHSH and CDR2 LQKENI. CDR3 length: 13 residues. The CDR3 nucleotides read TGTGCCAGCTCACCCGGGACAGGGAGGGAGCAGTACTTC. Protein product: CASSPGTGREQYF.

This clone turned up a few times. The chain uses TRBV6-5 and TRBJ1-2; the D gene is possibly TRBD1 (5 bases). Germline V gives CDR1 MNHEY, CDR2 SVGAGI. The CDR3 contains 13 residues. Trimming stripped 0 bases from V and 6 bases from J, with 8 bases between. For the CDR3, the DNA is TGTGCCAGCAGTTACTCGCCAGGGCATGGCTACACCTTC. Translated, it gives CASSYSPGHGYTF.

CDR3 sequence: CASSSGTSGADTDTQYF. CDR3 DNA: TGTGCCAGCAGCTCCGGGACTAGCGGGGCTGACACAGATACGCAGTATTTT. The chain uses TRBV13 and TRBJ2-3; TRBD2 matches at 13 bases. The CDR3 has 17 residues. From germline, CDR1 is PRHDT and CDR2 FYEKMQ (reference sequence). Trimming removed 4 bases from V and 2 bases from J; junction bases left unmatched: 6.

This sequence joins TRBV4-2 and TRBJ2-7, with 11 nucleotides matching TRBD2. Germline trimming cut 0 bases from V and 8 bases from J; bases unmatched to any gene: 15. In germline, CDR1 is LGHNA, CDR2 YNFKEQ. The length of the CDR3 is 18 residues. CDR3 sequence (DNA): TGTGCCAGCAGCCAAGAAATCCAAACTAGCGGGAGAACAAGCCAGCAGTACTTC. Its translation: CASSQEIQTSGRTSQQYF.

The chain's CDR3 is CSVAPGQGVDEQYF. CDR3 nucleotide sequence: TGCAGCGTAGCACCAGGACAGGGGGTAGACGAGCAGTACTTC. The rearrangement uses TRBV29-1 and TRBJ2-7; 10 positions match TRBD1. The CDR3 extends over 14 amino acids. Trimming took 6 bases from V and 5 from J; bases not matched to a gene: 10. CDR1 SQVTM and CDR2 ANQGSEA come from the germline V gene.

For the CDR3, the DNA is TGTGCCAGCAGTGCAAACCCCGGAACAGCTGCCTACGAGCAGTACTTC. As protein: CASSANPGTAAYEQYF. The rearrangement joins TRBV27 to TRBJ2-7; D gene ambiguous. CDR3 size: 16 residues. Germline CDR1 reads MNHEY; CDR2 reads SMNVEV (reference sequence). Trimming took off 5 bases at V and 2 bases at J, with 19 bases between the two ends.

The CDR3 loop reads CASSKWTGSSYNSPLHF. DNA of the CDR3: TGCGCCAGCAGCAAATGGACAGGAAGCTCCTATAATTCACCCCTCCACTTT. The gene calls are TRBV5-1 and TRBJ1-6; 7 positions agree with TRBD1. Germline V CDR1 and CDR2: SGHRS, YFSETQ. The length of the CDR3 is 17 residues. After removal of 4 bases from V and 0 bases from J, the junction contained 7 bases not matched to a gene.

The chain has TRBV11-2 and TRBJ2-5; TRBD1 agrees at 11 bases. CDR1 and CDR2 (germline): SGHAT, FQNNGV. V lost 1 base, J lost 5 bases, and 6 bases stayed unmatched. This CDR3 spans 16 amino acids. CDR3 amino acids: CASSLVWTGGTETQYF. For the CDR3, the DNA is TGTGCCAGCAGCTTAGTGTGGACAGGGGGCACGGAGACCCAGTACTTC.

The chain is built from TRBV7-3 and TRBJ1-1; D might be TRBD1 (6 bases). V was pared by 3 bases and J by 6 bases, with 11 bases between. The CDR3 consists of 13 residues. CDR1 is SGHTA and CDR2 is FQGTGA in the germline V gene. CDR3 nucleotide sequence: TGTGCCAGCAGCTTGCAGGGGATCGCTGAAGCTTTCTTT. This gives the protein CASSLQGIAEAFF.

The rearrangement joins TRBV6-5 to TRBJ2-2; D is unclear. The V gene lost 7 bases and the J gene lost 2 bases, with 11 bases spanning the gap. Germline V gene lookup returns CDR1 MNHEY and CDR2 SVGAGI. The CDR3 length is 14 residues. DNA of the CDR3: TGTGCCAGCAATCCAGATACAAACACCGGGGAGCTGTTTTTT. It codes for CASNPDTNTGELFF.

This clone occurred a few times. The chain has TRBV11-3 and TRBJ1-1; tentatively, D is TRBD1 (6 bases). There are 13 residues in the CDR3. The germline V gene encodes CDR1 SGHNT and CDR2 YENEEA. Trimming stripped 5 bases from V and 2 bases from J, with 9 bases between. The CDR3 sequence is CASSVRGNTEAFF. The CDR3 DNA sequence: TGTGCCAGCAGCGTCAGGGGTAACACTGAAGCTTTCTTT.

The V call is TRBV6-1, the J call TRBJ1-5; D is possibly TRBD1 (5 bases). V was clipped by 5 bases and J by 5 bases, with 13 bases between them. The CDR3 is made up of 14 amino acids. Germline CDR1 is MNHNS and CDR2 is SASEGT. The CDR3 nucleotides are TGTGCCAGCAGTTCCCAGGGTCTAGATCAGCCCCAGCATTTT. Translation: CASSSQGLDQPQHF.

The chain couples TRBV6-5 to TRBJ2-1; D unresolved. V was trimmed by 5 bases and J by 0 bases, leaving 5 bases between them. Per the germline V gene, CDR1 is MNHEY and CDR2 is SVGAGI. The CDR3 consists of 13 residues. CDR3 bases: TGTGCCAGCAGTGCGGACTCCTACAATGAGCAGTTCTTC. Translation gives CASSADSYNEQFF.

The chain couples TRBV27 to TRBJ2-7; 10 bases agree with TRBD1. The CDR3 covers 13 residues. The trim removed 6 bases at V and 5 bases at J, leaving 4 bases unmatched. Germline V lookup: CDR1 MNHEY, CDR2 SMNVEV (reference sequence). The CDR3, as DNA: TGTGCCAGCAGCCCGACAGGGGGCCACGAGCAGTACTTC. Translation: CASSPTGGHEQYF.

In its sample, this clone was seen a few times. The gene calls are TRBV4-2 and TRBJ2-7; the D gene is possibly TRBD1 (6 bases). Trimming shortened V by 0 bases and J by 6 bases, and 12 bases separated the two germline ends. The CDR3 length is 14 residues. Germline lookup yields CDR1 LGHNA and CDR2 YNFKEQ. The CDR3 reads CASSQDGGRLEQYF. CDR3 in DNA: TGTGCCAGCAGCCAAGATGGGGGCAGGCTCGAGCAGTACTTC.

The chain recombines TRBV5-6 with TRBJ2-7, with 8 nucleotides matching TRBD1. Germline CDR1 reads SGHDT; CDR2 reads YYEEEE. This CDR3 contains 15 residues. The J segment lost 3 bases and the V segment lost 4 bases, leaving 9 bases of the junction unmatched. CDR3 nucleotides: TGTGCCAGCAGCCTCACAGGGGGACAGATCTACGAGCAGTACTTC. Translating it yields CASSLTGGQIYEQYF.

The chain employs TRBV10-3 and TRBJ1-5; D is uncertain. Germline loops: CDR1 ENHRY, CDR2 SYGVKD. The CDR3 covers 15 residues. V was shortened by 2 bases and J by 4 bases, with 12 bases between the two germline ends. The CDR3 nucleotides are TGTGCCATCAGTGAGGGGGAATCGGGAAATCAGCCCCAGCATTTT. This codes for CAISEGESGNQPQHF.

Comment on this clone: This sample also contains other DNA sequences that code for the same CDR3. The V and J genes are TRBV6-1 and TRBJ2-1, with 10 bases that match TRBD2. V was clipped by 2 bases and J by 2 bases; unmatched bases: 0. Germline CDR1 is MNHNS and CDR2 is SASEGT. This CDR3 has 15 amino acids. CDR3: CASSESGGAYNEQFF. CDR3 coding DNA: TGTGCCAGCAGTGAAAGCGGGGGGGCCTACAATGAGCAGTTCTTC.

The V and J genes are TRBV5-1 and TRBJ2-3, with TRBD2 matching 15 bases. Looked up from germline, CDR1 is SGHRS and CDR2 is YFSETQ. J was trimmed by 3 bases and V by 4 bases; bases with no gene match: 6. This CDR3 has 17 residues. CDR3 bases: TGCGCCAGCAGCGCCCGGACTAGCGGGAGGGGTACAGATACGCAGTATTTT. Translation: CASSARTSGRGTDTQYF.